The 24 T cell receptor beta chains in this list originate from one sample, sequenced in a study of shared clonotypes between healthy human individuals. Data came from immunoSEQ multiplex PCR; TCRdb stores just in-frame clones and leaves some out. The sample yields roughly 1,500,000 clones, 95% to 99% seen once. Specimen: naive CD4+ T cells sorted from blood. Indicated subset: CD45RA+ positively selected. The receptor source for this set is a young man in good health.

V and J are TRBV2 and TRBJ1-5; no firm D call. The germline V gene has CDR1 SNHLY and CDR2 FYNNEI. This CDR3 contains 13 residues. The V end lost 4 bases, the J end lost 9 bases, and 13 bases lay between the germline ends. For the CDR3, the DNA is TGTGCCAGCAGTGCTGCAGCCCAGAGGCCCCAGCATTTT. It yields the protein CASSAAAQRPQHF.

A word on this clone: The identical CDR3 is also encoded by other nucleotide sequences in the sample. V and J are TRBV20-1 and TRBJ2-5; D call uncertain. This CDR3 spans 11 amino acids. V lost 5 bases and J 5 bases, leaving 9 bases between the germline ends. Germline lookup yields CDR1 DFQATT and CDR2 SNEGSKA (reference sequence). CDR3 residues: CSAVSRETQYF. The CDR3 DNA reads as TGCAGTGCTGTTTCCAGGGAGACCCAGTACTTC.

The rearrangement joins TRBV2 to TRBJ2-7; TRBD2 aligns across 8 bases. The germline gives CDR1 SNHLY, CDR2 FYNNEI. The ends lost 7 bases at V and 2 bases at J; junction bases unmatched: 10. This CDR3 is built from 15 residues. The CDR3 is CASKREAGDPYEQYF. Written as DNA, the CDR3 is TGTGCCAGCAAACGGGAAGCGGGAGACCCCTACGAGCAGTACTTC.

The chain carries TRBV11-2 and TRBJ1-5, with TRBD1 matching 7 bases. CDR1 is SGHAT, CDR2 FQNNGV, per germline. The CDR3 is made up of 15 amino acids. V gave up 4 bases and J gave up 2 bases; unmatched junction bases: 5. This CDR3 is CASSSGQNGNQPQHF. The CDR3 coding sequence is TGTGCCAGCAGCTCGGGACAGAATGGCAATCAGCCCCAGCATTTT.

This sequence joins TRBV5-4 and TRBJ1-2; D may be TRBD1 (6 bases). Germline V gene data show CDR1 as SGHNT and CDR2 as YYREEE (reference sequence). The germline V and J ends were trimmed by 2 bases and 6 bases, with 11 bases remaining between them. CDR3 length: 13 residues. CDR3 sequence reads: CASSLRGVDGYTF. The CDR3 nucleotides read TGTGCCAGCAGCTTAAGGGGGGTTGATGGCTACACCTTC.

J is TRBJ2-7 and V is TRBV5-1, with TRBD2 matching 7 bases. Germline assignment: CDR1 SGHRS and CDR2 YFSETQ. Germline trimming cut 1 base from V and 4 bases from J; bases unmatched to any gene: 8. This CDR3 contains 15 residues. CDR3 coding DNA: TGCGCCAGCAGCTTGCCCGGCCTAGCGGATTACGAGCAGTACTTC. This sequence encodes CASSLPGLADYEQYF.

The chain has TRBV5-1 and TRBJ2-1; D may be TRBD2 (6 bases). The V end was cut by 4 bases, the J end by 9 bases, with 20 bases between. CDR1 is SGHRS and CDR2 is YFSETQ in the germline V gene. The CDR3 totals 15 residues. As DNA, the CDR3 is TGCGCCAGCAGCCCCGGGACTTTGGGGAGGCTTGAGCAGTTCTTC. Protein product: CASSPGTLGRLEQFF.

The chain is built from TRBV11-3 and TRBJ2-1; the match to TRBD1 covers 8 bases. The CDR3 runs 16 residues. The V gene's germline CDR1 is SGHNT and CDR2 YENEEA. Trimming removed 2 bases from V and 2 bases from J; junction bases left unmatched: 5. CDR3 sequence: CASSLRGQGAYNEQFF. The CDR3 region has the DNA TGTGCCAGCAGCTTACGAGGACAGGGCGCCTACAATGAGCAGTTCTTC.

The gene calls are TRBV12-5 and TRBJ2-5, with 7 nucleotides matching TRBD1. Looked up from germline, CDR1 is LGHNT and CDR2 is FRNRAP. V was clipped by 5 bases and J by 1 base; unmatched bases: 7. The CDR3 runs 15 residues. The CDR3 region has the DNA TGTGCTAGTGGTACGGGACAGTCAGGCCAAGAGACCCAGTACTTC. It is translated as CASGTGQSGQETQYF.

This clone was observed once. Other DNA sequences within the sample encode an identical CDR3. The rearrangement joins TRBV27 to TRBJ2-1; D gene unclear. Germline-derived CDR1 and CDR2 are MNHEY and SMNVEV (reference sequence). CDR3 length equals 13 residues. Trimming took 4 bases from V and 4 from J, leaving 8 bases between them. CDR3 sequence (DNA): TGTGCCAGCAGTTCTCCCCCGTACAATGAGCAGTTCTTC. This encodes CASSSPPYNEQFF.

The genes are TRBV9 and TRBJ2-5; 11 positions agree with TRBD2. V lost 1 base to trimming and J lost 0 bases; unmatched junction nucleotides: 11. The CDR3 is made up of 19 amino acids. Looked up from germline, CDR1 is SGDLS and CDR2 is YYNGEE. The CDR3 bases are TGTGCCAGCAGCGTAAGACGTGGGACTAGCGGAAGATACCAAGAGACCCAGTACTTC. Its translation: CASSVRRGTSGRYQETQYF.

DNA of the CDR3: TGTGCCATCGAGGGACAGGGGGTCGAAAAACTGTTTTTT. The encoded protein is CAIEGQGVEKLFF. The chain uses TRBV28 and TRBJ1-4; 11 bases line up with TRBD1. The J segment lost 8 bases and the V segment lost 10 bases, leaving 6 bases of the junction unmatched. Germline V lookup: CDR1 MDHEN, CDR2 SYDVKM. The CDR3 totals 13 residues.

V is TRBV7-9 and J is TRBJ2-5; D may correspond to TRBD1 or TRBD2 (7 bases each). The CDR3 is made up of 15 amino acids. Germline assignment: CDR1 SEHNR and CDR2 FQNEAQ (reference sequence). With 7 bases removed from V and 5 bases from J, the gap between germline ends came to 20 bases. Here the CDR3 reads CASIPWGGGAETQYF. CDR3 DNA sequence: TGTGCCAGCATCCCCTGGGGAGGGGGCGCGGAGACCCAGTACTTC.

The V call is TRBV7-2, the J call TRBJ2-1; 11 positions agree with TRBD2. The CDR3 contains 16 residues. The trim removed 4 bases at V and 9 bases at J, leaving 11 bases unmatched. Germline CDR1 SGHTA, CDR2 FQGNSA. The CDR3 region is CASSSTITSGSREQFF. In nucleotides, the CDR3 is TGTGCCAGCAGCTCTACGATAACTAGCGGGAGCCGTGAGCAGTTCTTC. Looking up the rest from reference TRBV7-2 and TRBJ2-1 gives the full variable domain: GAGVSQSPSNKVTEKGKDVELRCDPISGHTALYWYRQSLGQGLEFLIYFQGNSAPDKSGLPSDRFSAERTGGSVSTLTIQRTQQEDSAVYLCASSSTITSGSREQFFGPGTRLTVL.

The V gene is TRBV5-1, the J gene TRBJ1-2; 8 bases match TRBD1. The CDR3 is 14 amino acids. Germline CDR1 reads SGHRS; CDR2 reads YFSETQ. J gave up 5 bases and V 7 bases, and 10 bases lay outside the gene matches. CDR3 DNA: TGCGCCAGCGCTGCAGGGGGCGCCGGGTATGGCTACACCTTC. It codes for CASAAGGAGYGYTF.

The V and J genes are TRBV2 and TRBJ2-1, with D hard to call. The CDR3 totals 14 residues. Germline CDR1 and CDR2: SNHLY and FYNNEI. Trimming left V 4 bases short and J 0 bases short, with 7 bases between. The CDR3 region is CASSVDTSYNEQFF. The CDR3 DNA reads TGTGCCAGCAGTGTGGATACCTCCTACAATGAGCAGTTCTTC.

The rearrangement joins TRBV5-8 to TRBJ2-7; TRBD2 might be the D (6 bases). The germline CDR1 and CDR2 sequences are SGHTS and YDEGEE. The CDR3 covers 18 residues. Trimming cost V 3 bases and J 2 bases, with 24 bases left between them. Here the CDR3 DNA reads TGTGCCAGCAGCTCCTGGGGTAGCGGAGACCCCCGCCCCTACGAGCAGTACTTC. Protein product: CASSSWGSGDPRPYEQYF.

The chain couples TRBV28 to TRBJ1-2; D unresolved. The CDR3 is 15 residues long. V lost 5 bases and J lost 3, with 16 bases in between. Per germline, CDR1 MDHEN and CDR2 SYDVKM. CDR3 DNA sequence: TGTGCCAGCAGTGAGAACGGACGAGGAGACTATGGCTACACCTTC. The encoded protein is CASSENGRGDYGYTF.

This clone was recorded many times. V usage is TRBV9 and J usage is TRBJ2-1; weak D call: TRBD2 (5 bases). Germline V lookup: CDR1 SGDLS, CDR2 YYNGEE. Trimming removed 1 base at V and 9 bases at J, with 11 bases between. The CDR3 consists of 13 residues. CDR3 sequence (DNA): TGTGCCAGCAGCGTAACCCCAGGAGGTGAGCAGTTCTTC. Translation: CASSVTPGGEQFF.

V usage is TRBV18 and J usage is TRBJ2-7; TRBD1 matches at 9 bases. The CDR3 is 14 residues long. Germline V gives CDR1 KGHSH, CDR2 LQKENI. Trimming took 3 bases from V and 6 from J; bases not matched to a gene: 6. CDR3 DNA: TGTGCCAGCTCACCGGGGACAGGGTTCGCCGAGCAGTACTTC. Translation gives CASSPGTGFAEQYF.

The rearrangement joins TRBV9 to TRBJ2-1; TRBD2 agrees at 12 bases. Trimming removed 4 bases from V and 6 bases from J; junction bases left unmatched: 5. The CDR3 is 15 residues long. CDR1 and CDR2 (germline): SGDLS, YYNGEE. The DNA of the CDR3 is TGTGCCAGCAGCCGGACTAGCGGGACTGGCAATGAGCAGTTCTTC. Encoded protein: CASSRTSGTGNEQFF.

This chain joins TRBV11-2 and TRBJ2-1; perhaps TRBD2 as D (5 bases). V lost 3 bases to trimming and J lost 13 bases, with 16 bases between them. Germline V gene data show CDR1 as SGHAT and CDR2 as FQNNGV. There are 13 residues in the CDR3. The CDR3 here is CASSFQADLRQFF. The CDR3 DNA reads TGTGCCAGCAGCTTTCAGGCGGACTTGAGACAGTTCTTC.

The chain carries TRBV28 and TRBJ1-2; the D gene is possibly TRBD1 (5 bases). V was cut by 4 bases and J by 7 bases, with 10 bases left in between. The CDR3 is 12 residues long. Germline V gives CDR1 MDHEN, CDR2 SYDVKM. CDR3: CASSSGRVGYTF. The CDR3 bases are TGTGCCAGCAGTTCGGGCAGGGTTGGCTACACCTTC.

This clone has just one count. The V gene is TRBV4-1, the J gene TRBJ1-5, with D maybe TRBD1 (6 bases). This CDR3 region has 16 residues. Germline V lookup: CDR1 MGHRA, CDR2 YSYEKL. The ends were cut back, 0 bases at V and 5 bases at J, with 14 bases in the middle. The CDR3: CASSQDLDRSYQPQHF. CDR3 nucleotide sequence: TGCGCCAGCAGCCAAGATCTCGACAGGAGCTATCAGCCCCAGCATTTT.